The 9 T cell receptor beta chains listed next were all sequenced from one sample in a study of blood T cell repertoires in COVID-19. The data were produced by immunoSEQ multiplex PCR, yet TCRdb's version contains in-frame clones alone and is incomplete. The table has roughly 230,000 clones, around 82% seen once. The sequenced material came from peripheral blood. The receptor set was obtained from a woman aged 80 or older with acute or convalescent COVID-19.

The chain has TRBV18 and TRBJ2-4, with 7 nucleotides matching TRBD1. Germline CDR1 reads KGHSH; CDR2 reads LQKENI. V shed 3 bases, J shed 2 bases, and the junction held 7 bases outside the gene matches. The CDR3 is 16 amino acids. In DNA form, the CDR3 reads TGTGCCAGCTCACCCTCGACAGGGTCTTCCAAAAACATTCAGTACTTC. It is translated as CASSPSTGSSKNIQYF.

V and J are TRBV2 and TRBJ2-2; D possibly corresponds to TRBD2 (6 bases). Germline V CDR1 and CDR2: SNHLY, FYNNEI. Trimming took 7 bases from V and 4 from J, leaving 16 bases between them. This CDR3 is 15 amino acids long. CDR3 DNA: TGTGCCAGCATGGGTCTAGCGAGAAGCACCGGGGAGCTGTTTTTT. Amino acid sequence: CASMGLARSTGELFF.

This clone has only one observation. The rearrangement links TRBV3-1 (or the pseudogene TRBV3-2) to TRBJ1-1, with D perhaps TRBD1 (6 bases). Germline V gives CDR1 LGHDT, CDR2 YNNKEL (reference sequence). V lost 4 bases and J 4 bases, leaving 13 bases between the germline ends. The CDR3 consists of 14 residues. This CDR3 is CASSLGGGGTEAFF. As DNA, the CDR3 is TGTGCCAGCAGCCTTGGGGGAGGGGGCACTGAAGCTTTCTTT.

The gene calls are TRBV28 and TRBJ1-2, with D unclear. Trimming cost V 3 bases and J 7 bases, with 15 bases left between them. The CDR3 length is 14 residues. The germline gives CDR1 MDHEN, CDR2 SYDVKM. The CDR3 DNA follows: TGTGCCAGCAGTTTTTACGGAGACGTCGGTGGCTACACCTTC. It encodes CASSFYGDVGGYTF.

This clone was counted a few times. In the same sample, other DNA sequences code for this CDR3. The chain carries TRBV19 and TRBJ1-2; possibly TRBD1 for D (5 bases). CDR3 length equals 14 residues. Germline V gene sequence: CDR1 LNHDA, CDR2 SQIVND (reference sequence). The V and J ends lost 1 base and 3 bases respectively, with 9 bases between them. The CDR3 nucleotides read TGTGCCAGTAGTATAGGGGGCGCAGACTATGGCTACACCTTC. Amino acid sequence: CASSIGGADYGYTF.

This chain joins TRBV5-1 and TRBJ1-2; unclear D gene. Trimming removed 4 bases at V and 0 bases at J, with 10 bases between. Germline lookup yields CDR1 SGHRS and CDR2 YFSETQ. The CDR3 spans 14 residues. The CDR3 DNA reads TGCGCCAGCAGCCTAGACGGATCTAACTATGGCTACACCTTC. It yields the protein CASSLDGSNYGYTF.

This sequence joins TRBV9 and TRBJ1-3; TRBD1 agrees at 7 bases. Germline CDR1 and CDR2: SGDLS and YYNGEE. The CDR3 length is 15 residues. J lost 0 bases, V lost 5 bases, and 5 bases had no gene match. This chain's CDR3 is CASSFGQDSGNTIYF. Here the CDR3 DNA reads TGTGCCAGCAGTTTTGGACAGGACTCTGGAAACACCATATATTTT.

The chain combines TRBV28 with TRBJ1-5; D is unclear. The CDR3 extends over 13 amino acids. Trimming stripped 7 bases from V and 1 base from J, with 8 bases between. The germline V gene has CDR1 MDHEN and CDR2 SYDVKM. The CDR3 DNA follows: TGTGCCAGCATAAGCCTAAGCAATCAGCCCCAGCATTTT. Encoded protein: CASISLSNQPQHF.

The genes are TRBV19 and TRBJ2-2, with TRBD2 matching 8 bases. This CDR3 contains 14 residues. Unmatched junction bases numbered 4, after V lost 7 bases and J lost 3 bases. Germline V gene sequence: CDR1 LNHDA, CDR2 SQIVND (reference sequence). The CDR3 sequence is CASIETSDTGELFF. The CDR3 region has the DNA TGTGCCAGTATTGAGACTAGCGACACCGGGGAGCTGTTTTTT.